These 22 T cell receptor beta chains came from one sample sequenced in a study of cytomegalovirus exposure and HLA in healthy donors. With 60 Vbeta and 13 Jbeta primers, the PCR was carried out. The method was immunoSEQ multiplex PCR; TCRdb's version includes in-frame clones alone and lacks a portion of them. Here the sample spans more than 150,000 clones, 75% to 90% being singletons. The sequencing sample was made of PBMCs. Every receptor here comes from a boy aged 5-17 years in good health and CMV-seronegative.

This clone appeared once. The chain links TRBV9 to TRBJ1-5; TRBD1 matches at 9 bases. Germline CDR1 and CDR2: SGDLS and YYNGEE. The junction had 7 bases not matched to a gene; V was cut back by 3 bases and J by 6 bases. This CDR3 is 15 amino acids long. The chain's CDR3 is CASSAGQGVGQPQHF. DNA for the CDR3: TGTGCCAGCAGCGCGGGACAGGGAGTGGGTCAGCCCCAGCATTTT.

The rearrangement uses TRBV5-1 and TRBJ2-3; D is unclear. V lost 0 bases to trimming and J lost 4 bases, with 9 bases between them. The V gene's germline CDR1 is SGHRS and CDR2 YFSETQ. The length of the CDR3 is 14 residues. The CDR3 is CASSLDAIADTQYF. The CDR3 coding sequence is TGCGCCAGCAGCTTGGACGCGATCGCAGATACGCAGTATTTT. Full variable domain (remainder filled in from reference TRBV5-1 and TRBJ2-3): KAGVTQTPRYLIKTRGQQVTLSCSPISGHRSVSWYQQTPGQGLQFLFEYFSETQRNKGNFPGRFSGRQFSNSRSEMNVSTLELGDSALYLCASSLDAIADTQYFGPGTRLTVL.

The DNA for the CDR3 is TGTGCCAGCAGTGAAACCGGGACAGGGGGTAATGAAAAACTGTTTTTT. Translation gives CASSETGTGGNEKLFF. The J gene is TRBJ1-4, the V gene TRBV6-1; 11 bases align to TRBD1. This CDR3 has 16 residues. V lost 2 bases and J lost 4; bases outside the gene matches: 3. The germline V gene encodes CDR1 MNHNS and CDR2 SASEGT.

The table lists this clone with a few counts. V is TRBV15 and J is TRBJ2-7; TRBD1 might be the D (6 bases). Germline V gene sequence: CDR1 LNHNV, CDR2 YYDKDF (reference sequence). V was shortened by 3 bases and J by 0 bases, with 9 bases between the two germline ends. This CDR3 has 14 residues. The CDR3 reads CATSRKTGSYEQYF. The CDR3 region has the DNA TGTGCCACCAGCAGGAAGACAGGCTCCTACGAGCAGTACTTC. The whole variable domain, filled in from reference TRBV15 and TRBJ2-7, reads DAMVIQNPRYQVTQFGKPVTLSCSQTLNHNVMYWYQQKSSQAPKLLFHYYDKDFNNEADTPDNFQSRRPNTSFCFLDIRSPGLGDTAMYLCATSRKTGSYEQYFGPGTRLTVT.

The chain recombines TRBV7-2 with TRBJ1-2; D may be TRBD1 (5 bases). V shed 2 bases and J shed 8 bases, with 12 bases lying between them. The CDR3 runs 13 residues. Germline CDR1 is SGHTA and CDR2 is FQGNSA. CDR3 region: CASSLPGDLGYTF. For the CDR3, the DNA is TGTGCCAGCAGCTTACCGGGGGATTTAGGCTACACCTTC.

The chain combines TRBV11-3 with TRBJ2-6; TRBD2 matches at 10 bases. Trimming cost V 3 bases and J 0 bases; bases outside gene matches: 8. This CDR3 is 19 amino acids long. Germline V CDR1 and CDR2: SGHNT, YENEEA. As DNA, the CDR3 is TGTGCCAGCAGCTTCGGACTAGCGGTTGCACACTCTGGGGCCAACGTCCTGACTTTC. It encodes CASSFGLAVAHSGANVLTF.

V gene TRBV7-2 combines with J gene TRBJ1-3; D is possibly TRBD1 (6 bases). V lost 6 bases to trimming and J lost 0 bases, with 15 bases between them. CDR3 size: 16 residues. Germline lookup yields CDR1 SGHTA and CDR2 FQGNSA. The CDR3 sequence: CASSPGPDSSGNTIYF. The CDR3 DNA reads TGTGCCAGCAGTCCCGGCCCGGACAGCTCTGGAAACACCATATATTTT.

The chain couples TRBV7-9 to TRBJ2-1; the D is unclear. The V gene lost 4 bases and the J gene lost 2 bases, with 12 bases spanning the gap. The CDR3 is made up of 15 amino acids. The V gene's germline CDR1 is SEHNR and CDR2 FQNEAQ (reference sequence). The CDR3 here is CASSSLEAPYNEQFF. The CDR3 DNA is TGTGCCAGCAGCTCTTTAGAAGCCCCCTACAATGAGCAGTTCTTC.

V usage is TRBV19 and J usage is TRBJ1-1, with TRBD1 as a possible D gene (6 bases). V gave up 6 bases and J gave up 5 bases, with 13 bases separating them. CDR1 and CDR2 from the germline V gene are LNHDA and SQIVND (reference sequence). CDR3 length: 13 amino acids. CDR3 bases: TGTGCCAGTAGACGAAACAGGGTTACTGAAGCTTTCTTT. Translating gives CASRRNRVTEAFF.

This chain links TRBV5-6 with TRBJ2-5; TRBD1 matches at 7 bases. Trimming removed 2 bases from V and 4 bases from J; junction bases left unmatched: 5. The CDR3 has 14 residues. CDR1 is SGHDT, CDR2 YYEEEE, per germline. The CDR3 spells CASSFGQAGETQYF. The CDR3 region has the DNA TGTGCCAGCAGCTTTGGACAGGCGGGAGAGACCCAGTACTTC.

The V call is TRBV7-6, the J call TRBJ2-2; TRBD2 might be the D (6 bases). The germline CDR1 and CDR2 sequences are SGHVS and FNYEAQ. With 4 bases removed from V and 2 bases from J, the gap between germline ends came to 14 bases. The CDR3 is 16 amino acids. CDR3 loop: CASSSETSKNTGELFF. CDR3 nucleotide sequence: TGTGCCAGCAGCTCCGAAACTAGCAAAAACACCGGGGAGCTGTTTTTT.

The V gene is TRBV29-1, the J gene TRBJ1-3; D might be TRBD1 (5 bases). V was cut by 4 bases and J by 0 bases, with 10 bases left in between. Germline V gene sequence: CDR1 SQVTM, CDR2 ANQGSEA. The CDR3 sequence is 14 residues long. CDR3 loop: CSVVQDFSGNTIYF. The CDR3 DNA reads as TGCAGCGTTGTACAGGATTTCTCTGGAAACACCATATATTTT.

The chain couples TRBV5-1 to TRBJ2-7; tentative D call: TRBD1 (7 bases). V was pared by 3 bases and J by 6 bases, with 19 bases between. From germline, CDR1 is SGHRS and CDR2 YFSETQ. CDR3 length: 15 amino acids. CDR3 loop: CASSWGDRDSVEQYF. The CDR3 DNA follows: TGCGCCAGCAGCTGGGGGGACCGGGACAGCGTCGAGCAGTACTTC.

CDR3 coding DNA: TGTGCCAGCAGTTTCCCCGGGAACACCGGGGAGCTGTTTTTT. This codes for CASSFPGNTGELFF. The chain is built from TRBV27 and TRBJ2-2, with D unclear. Germline lookup yields CDR1 MNHEY and CDR2 SMNVEV (reference sequence). This CDR3 is 14 amino acids long. V lost 3 bases to trimming and J lost 1 base, with 6 bases between them.

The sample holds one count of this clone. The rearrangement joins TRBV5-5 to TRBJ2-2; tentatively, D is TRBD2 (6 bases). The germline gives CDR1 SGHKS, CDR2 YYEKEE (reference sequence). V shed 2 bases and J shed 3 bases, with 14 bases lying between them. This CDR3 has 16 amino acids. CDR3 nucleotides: TGTGCCAGCAGCTTCCGCCGGGACTTCGACACCGGGGAGCTGTTTTTT. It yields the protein CASSFRRDFDTGELFF.

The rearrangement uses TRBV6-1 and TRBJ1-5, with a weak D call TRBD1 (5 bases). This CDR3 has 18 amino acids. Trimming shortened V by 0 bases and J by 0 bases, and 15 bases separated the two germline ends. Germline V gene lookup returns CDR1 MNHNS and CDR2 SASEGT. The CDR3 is CASSEARSGAHSNQPQHF. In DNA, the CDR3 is TGTGCCAGCAGTGAAGCGCGTAGCGGGGCCCATAGCAATCAGCCCCAGCATTTT.

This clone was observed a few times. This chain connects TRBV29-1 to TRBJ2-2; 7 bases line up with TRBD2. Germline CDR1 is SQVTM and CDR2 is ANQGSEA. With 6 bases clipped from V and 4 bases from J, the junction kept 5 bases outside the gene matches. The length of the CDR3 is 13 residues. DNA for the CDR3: TGCAGCGTCGAAACGGGAGGCACCGGGGAGCTGTTTTTT. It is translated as CSVETGGTGELFF.

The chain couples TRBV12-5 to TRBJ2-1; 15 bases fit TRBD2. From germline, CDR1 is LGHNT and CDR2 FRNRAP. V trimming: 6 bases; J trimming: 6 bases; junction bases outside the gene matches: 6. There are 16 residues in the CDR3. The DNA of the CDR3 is TGTGCTAGTGGCGAACCGGGACTAGCGGGAGGCAATGAGCAGTTCTTC. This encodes CASGEPGLAGGNEQFF.

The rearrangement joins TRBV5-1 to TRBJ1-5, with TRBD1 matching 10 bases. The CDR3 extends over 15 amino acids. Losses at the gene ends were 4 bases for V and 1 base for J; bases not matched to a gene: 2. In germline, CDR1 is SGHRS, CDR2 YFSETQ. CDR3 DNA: TGCGCCAGCAGCCCGGGACAGGGGAGCAATCAGCCCCAGCATTTT. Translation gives CASSPGQGSNQPQHF.

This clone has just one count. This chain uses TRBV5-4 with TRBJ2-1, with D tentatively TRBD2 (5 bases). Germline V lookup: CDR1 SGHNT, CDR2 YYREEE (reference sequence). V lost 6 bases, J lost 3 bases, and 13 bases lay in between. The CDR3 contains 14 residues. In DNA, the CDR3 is TGTGCCAGCACCACACTAGTGGGCTACAATGAGCAGTTCTTC. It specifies CASTTLVGYNEQFF.

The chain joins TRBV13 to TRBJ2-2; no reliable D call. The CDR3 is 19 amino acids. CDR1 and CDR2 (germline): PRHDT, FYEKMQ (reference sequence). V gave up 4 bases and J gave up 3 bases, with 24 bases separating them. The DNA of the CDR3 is TGTGCCAGCAGCTCAGAGCAGTCCGGCAGGTCGTTCTACACCGGGGAGCTGTTTTTT. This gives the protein CASSSEQSGRSFYTGELFF.

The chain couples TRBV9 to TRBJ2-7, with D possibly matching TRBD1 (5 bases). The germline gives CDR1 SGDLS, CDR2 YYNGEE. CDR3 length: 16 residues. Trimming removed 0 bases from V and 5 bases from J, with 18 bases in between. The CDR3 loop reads CASSVGGRRVGDEQYF. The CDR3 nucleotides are TGTGCCAGCAGCGTAGGGGGTCGCAGGGTGGGCGACGAGCAGTACTTC. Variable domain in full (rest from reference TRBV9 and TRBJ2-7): DSGVTQTPKHLITATGQRVTLRCSPRSGDLSVYWYQQSLDQGLQFLIQYYNGEERAKGNILERFSAQQFPDLHSELNLSSLELGDSALYFCASSVGGRRVGDEQYFGPGTRLTVT.